The 3 T cell receptor beta chains below all came from one sample that was sequenced in a study of T cells in women clearing cervical HPV infection. Libraries were prepared by immunoSEQ multiplex PCR; TCRdb keeps only in-frame clonotypes and omits some of them. This table holds 25,000 to 35,000 clones. The source material was blood buffy coat. The source of these receptors is a woman between 18 and 69 years old with a cervical HPV16 infection that either progressed to CIN3+ or cleared (not recorded which).

With respect to this clone: The CDR3 end lies 3 residues beyond the end of the read and is filled in from the germline J gene. V usage is TRBV2 and J usage is TRBJ1-2; 8 bases match TRBD1. The V segment lost 4 bases and the J segment 5 bases; nucleotides outside the gene matches: 6. The CDR3 is 14 residues long. Per the germline V gene, CDR1 is SNHLY and CDR2 is FYNNEI. The DNA read from the CDR3 is TGTGCCAGCAGTGTAGGCAGGGGGCATTATGGC. Encoded protein: CASSVGRGHYG. Given in full, the CDR3 is CASSVGRGHYGYTF.

A word on this clone: The read comes to an end 3 residues before the CDR3 does, leaving the germline J gene to fill in the end. The genes are TRBV6-2 or TRBV6-3 and TRBJ1-2, with D tentatively TRBD1 (5 bases). The CDR3 length is 12 residues. Germline CDR1 is MNHEY and CDR2 is SVGEGT. This CDR3 is CASSYRGDGYTF. The sequenced CDR3 bases are TGTGCCAGCAGTTACAGGGGTGACGGC.

Regarding this clone: The sequenced fragment ends 3 residues before the CDR3 boundary, so the rest is inferred from the germline J gene. This rearrangement joins TRBV24-1 to TRBJ1-5; 8 bases agree with TRBD1. Losses at the gene ends were 2 bases for V and 7 bases for J; bases not matched to a gene: 9. Germline CDR1 KGHDR, CDR2 SFDVKD. The CDR3 runs 16 residues. The CDR3 spells CATSDSTGDSEQPQHF. The sequenced part of the CDR3 DNA is TGTGCCACCAGTGATTCGACAGGGGACTCGGAACAGCCC.